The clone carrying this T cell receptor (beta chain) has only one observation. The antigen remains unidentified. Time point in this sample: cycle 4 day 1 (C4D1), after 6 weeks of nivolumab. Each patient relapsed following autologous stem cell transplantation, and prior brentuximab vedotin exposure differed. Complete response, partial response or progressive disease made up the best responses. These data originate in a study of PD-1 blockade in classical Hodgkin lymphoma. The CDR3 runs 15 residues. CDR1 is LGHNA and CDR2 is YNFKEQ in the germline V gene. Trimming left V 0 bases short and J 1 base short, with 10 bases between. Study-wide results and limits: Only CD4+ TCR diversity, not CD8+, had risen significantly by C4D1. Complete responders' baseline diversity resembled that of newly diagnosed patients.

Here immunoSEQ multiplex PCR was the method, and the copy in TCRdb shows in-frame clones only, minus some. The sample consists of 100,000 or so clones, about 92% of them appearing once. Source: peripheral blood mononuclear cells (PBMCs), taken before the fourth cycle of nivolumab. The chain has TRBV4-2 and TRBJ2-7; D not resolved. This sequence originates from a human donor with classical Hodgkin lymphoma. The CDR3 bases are TGTGCCAGCAGCCAAGATCAACGGTCTTCCTACGAGCAGTACTTC. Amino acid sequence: CASSQDQRSSYEQYF.